The next 31 T cell receptor beta chains were all read from a single sample in a study of blood T cells in healthy people across ages. PCR was performed a second time for roughly 7 to 12 cycles using a sample-barcoded 5' primer and a J-beta primer mix. MiXCR, run by TCRdb on the 5' RACE reads, gives a single entry per CDR3 protein. This sample has about 570,000 distinct CDR3 sequences, with approximately 26% found just once. The same sample was also used in a study of T cells of mothers and their children.

Sequencing used blood. The source is a boy younger than 10 in good health.

The chain employs TRBV15 and TRBJ1-2; 7 nucleotides match TRBD1. The trim removed 0 bases at V and 5 bases at J, leaving 3 bases unmatched. This CDR3 has 14 residues. The germline V gene encodes CDR1 LNHNV and CDR2 YYDKDF (reference sequence). CDR3 region: CATSRDRTGYGYTF. Written as DNA, the CDR3 is TGTGCCACCAGCAGAGATAGGACAGGATATGGCTACACCTTC.

This clonotype showed up just a few times. The rearrangement joins TRBV5-5 to TRBJ1-4; 9 bases map to TRBD1. V trimming: 4 bases; J trimming: 8 bases; junction bases outside the gene matches: 6. CDR3 length: 14 residues. Germline V CDR1 and CDR2: SGHKS, YYEKEE (reference sequence). CDR3 bases: TGTGCCAGCAGCCCGGGACAGGGTCAAGAAAAACTGTTTTTT. Protein: CASSPGQGQEKLFF.

This clonotype was seen just once. This chain joins TRBV27 and TRBJ2-4; TRBD2 agrees at 8 bases. Germline V CDR1 and CDR2: MNHEY, SMNVEV (reference sequence). The CDR3 length is 16 residues. V lost 1 base and J lost 7; bases outside the gene matches: 9. In nucleotides, the CDR3 is TGTGCCAGCAGTTTATTAGGACTAGCCGGAGGGAACATTCAGTACTTC. Its translation: CASSLLGLAGGNIQYF.

There are many counts of this clonotype. V and J are TRBV7-2 and TRBJ1-1; D is possibly TRBD1 (6 bases). Germline V gene lookup returns CDR1 SGHTA and CDR2 FQGNSA. V was cut by 3 bases and J by 1 base, with 9 bases left in between. This CDR3 is 14 amino acids long. DNA for the CDR3: TGTGCCAGCAGCTTGGCGACAGGGAACACTGAAGCTTTCTTT. It specifies CASSLATGNTEAFF.

V usage is TRBV4-3 and J usage is TRBJ2-7; D not resolved. Germline lookup yields CDR1 LGHNA and CDR2 YSLEER. The CDR3 length is 14 residues. V was shortened by 1 base and J by 3 bases, with 10 bases between the two germline ends. CDR3 residues: CASSQGTADYEQYF. DNA of the CDR3: TGCGCCAGCAGCCAAGGGACGGCCGACTACGAGCAGTACTTC.

This chain joins TRBV4-2 and TRBJ2-2; 7 nucleotides align to TRBD1. Trimming cost V 0 bases and J 2 bases; bases outside gene matches: 6. Germline V gene sequence: CDR1 LGHNA, CDR2 YNFKEQ. The CDR3 totals 17 residues. The CDR3 sequence is CASSQDATGVNTGELFF. The CDR3 DNA sequence: TGTGCCAGCAGCCAAGATGCTACAGGGGTTAACACCGGGGAGCTGTTTTTT.

CDR3 bases: TGCAGTGCTAGTTTTGGGGTAGCTTTCTTT. It is translated as CSASFGVAFF. This chain joins TRBV20-1 and TRBJ1-1, with no clear D. Trimming removed 3 bases from V and 10 bases from J, with 9 bases in between. The CDR3 runs to 10 residues. Per the germline V gene, CDR1 is DFQATT and CDR2 is SNEGSKA (reference sequence).

The genes are TRBV7-9 and TRBJ2-7; perhaps TRBD2 as D (6 bases). Trimming stripped 5 bases from V and 6 bases from J, with 11 bases between. The length of the CDR3 is 12 residues. CDR1 is SEHNR, CDR2 FQNEAQ, per germline (reference sequence). CDR3 sequence: CASSADYREQYF. CDR3 in DNA: TGTGCCAGCAGCGCGGACTACCGCGAGCAGTACTTC.

V is TRBV20-1 and J is TRBJ2-3; D gene unclear. Germline CDR1 and CDR2: DFQATT and SNEGSKA (reference sequence). Trimming removed 0 bases from V and 2 bases from J, with 15 bases in between. There are 16 residues in the CDR3. CDR3 region: CSARDGQRTATDTQYF. The CDR3 coding sequence is TGCAGTGCTAGAGATGGCCAGCGCACCGCCACAGATACGCAGTATTTT.

This clonotype occurred a few times. This chain joins TRBV9 and TRBJ2-5, with 8 bases aligning to TRBD2. Germline CDR1 reads SGDLS; CDR2 reads YYNGEE. Losses at the gene ends were 4 bases for V and 4 bases for J; bases not matched to a gene: 12. The CDR3 contains 16 residues. Here the CDR3 reads CASSKSPGLERETQYF. CDR3 coding DNA: TGTGCCAGCAGCAAGTCGCCGGGACTAGAGCGAGAGACCCAGTACTTC.

This clonotype was seen just once. CDR3 DNA: TGTGCCAGCAGCCACGGGACTAGACAATACAATGAGCAGTTCTTC. Its protein product is CASSHGTRQYNEQFF. The chain combines TRBV14 with TRBJ2-1, with TRBD2 identical over 8 bases. This CDR3 has 15 amino acids. The germline gives CDR1 SGHDN, CDR2 FVKESK. After removal of 3 bases from V and 4 bases from J, the junction contained 5 bases not matched to a gene.

The chain joins TRBV12-3 or TRBV12-4 to TRBJ1-1, with D hard to call. V shed 0 bases and J shed 0 bases, with 14 bases lying between them. This CDR3 contains 17 residues. CDR3 coding DNA: TGTGCCAGCAGTTTAGCCACACCCCCGGGCGTGAACACTGAAGCTTTCTTT. Its translation is CASSLATPPGVNTEAFF.

This clonotype has more than one count but fewer than ten. J is TRBJ2-5 and V is TRBV7-2, with a possible D match to TRBD1 (5 bases). The tail of the sequence fits TRBJ2-1 better, so the J call may be wrong. There are 15 residues in the CDR3. Germline V lookup: CDR1 SGHTA, CDR2 FQGNSA. For the CDR3, the DNA is TGTGCCAGCAGCTTACTTCGGACACAATACAATGAGCAGTTCTTC. Its protein product is CASSLLRTQYNEQFF.

The rearrangement joins TRBV6-2 or TRBV6-3 to TRBJ2-7; 9 bases match TRBD1. Germline CDR1 and CDR2: MNHEY and SVGEGT. There are 17 residues in the CDR3. V shed 2 bases, J shed 5 bases, and the junction held 13 bases outside the gene matches. The CDR3 reads CASSYGSTWTGDDEQYF. CDR3 bases: TGTGCCAGCAGTTACGGTTCTACCTGGACAGGGGACGACGAGCAGTACTTC.

This clonotype was counted between two and nine times. The DNA for the CDR3 is TGTGCCAGCAGCTTAGCAACTAGCGTGCCCGATTACGAGCAGTACTTC. This translates into CASSLATSVPDYEQYF. This chain uses TRBV7-9 with TRBJ2-5; 7 bases map to TRBD2. The J call may be wrong; the DNA end is better matched by TRBJ2-7. There are 16 residues in the CDR3. The germline CDR1 and CDR2 sequences are SEHNR and FQNEAQ (reference sequence).

This clonotype was seen more than once but under ten times. The chain couples TRBV5-1 to TRBJ2-3; 13 nucleotides match TRBD2. CDR1 is SGHRS, CDR2 YFSETQ, per germline. V lost 2 bases, J lost 2 bases, and 2 bases stayed unmatched. The CDR3 consists of 16 residues. CDR3 loop: CASSFGTSGITDTQYF. In DNA, the CDR3 is TGCGCCAGCAGCTTCGGGACTAGCGGGATCACAGATACGCAGTATTTT.

The chain is built from TRBV3-1 and TRBJ2-5; 7 bases are a match to TRBD2. Germline values: CDR1 LGHDT, CDR2 YNNKEL (reference sequence). The CDR3 runs to 14 residues. The J segment lost 7 bases and the V segment lost 4 bases, leaving 9 bases of the junction unmatched. CDR3 loop: CASSPPEAGRTQYF. CDR3 bases: TGTGCCAGCAGCCCTCCGGAAGCGGGAAGGACCCAGTACTTC.

This clonotype was counted a single time. The chain has TRBV7-9 and TRBJ1-1; no reliable D call. V lost 5 bases and J lost 0, with 13 bases in between. The CDR3 is 15 residues long. Germline V gene sequence: CDR1 SEHNR, CDR2 FQNEAQ (reference sequence). The DNA for the CDR3 is TGTGCCAGCAGCCTAGATGCAACAGTGAACACTGAAGCTTTCTTT. This translates into CASSLDATVNTEAFF.

The chain employs TRBV5-1 and TRBJ2-5; 9 nucleotides line up with TRBD2. J was trimmed by 5 bases and V by 5 bases; bases with no gene match: 7. Germline CDR1 reads SGHRS; CDR2 reads YFSETQ. The CDR3 contains 14 residues. Here the CDR3 reads CASRPGTSSETQYF. For the CDR3, the DNA is TGCGCCAGCAGGCCCGGGACTAGCAGCGAGACCCAGTACTTC.

This clonotype came up a few times. The CDR3 DNA sequence: TGTGCCAGCAGTTACAGGGTAGGGGATCAAAACATTCAGTACTTC. As protein: CASSYRVGDQNIQYF. V is TRBV6-6 and J is TRBJ2-4; a weak D match, TRBD1 (5 bases). Trimming took 2 bases from V and 5 from J, leaving 13 bases between them. The CDR3 extends over 15 amino acids. Germline V gives CDR1 MNHNY, CDR2 SVGAGI (reference sequence).

The chain has TRBV5-1 and TRBJ2-7, with TRBD2 matching 8 bases. CDR3 size: 13 residues. Looked up from germline, CDR1 is SGHRS and CDR2 is YFSETQ. Germline trimming cut 2 bases from V and 7 bases from J; bases unmatched to any gene: 5. CDR3 coding DNA: TGCGCCAGCAGCTTTAGCGGGAAGGATGAGCAGTACTTC. The encoded protein is CASSFSGKDEQYF.

In DNA form, the CDR3 reads TGTGCCAGCCGAAGGACAGGGTCGGTAACTGAAGCTTTCTTT. As protein: CASRRTGSVTEAFF. The genes are TRBV6-1 and TRBJ1-1; 8 bases line up with TRBD1. The junction had 10 bases not matched to a gene; V was cut back by 8 bases and J by 5 bases. The V gene's germline CDR1 is MNHNS and CDR2 SASEGT. The CDR3 loop spans 14 amino acids.

This clonotype was observed a single time. The gene calls are TRBV20-1 and TRBJ2-5, with D perhaps given as TRBD1 or TRBD2 (6 bases each). The end of the DNA is better explained by TRBJ2-7, so the J call may be wrong. CDR1 DFQATT and CDR2 SNEGSKA come from the germline V gene (reference sequence). This CDR3 comprises 15 residues. CDR3 in DNA: TGCAGTGCTAGAGATTATGGAGTAGGGGGGTCCGAGCAGTACTTC. It is translated as CSARDYGVGGSEQYF.

In regard to this clonotype: At one of its ends the junction is not consistent with the germline gene, which may arise from a read error. The chain employs TRBV5-1 and TRBJ1-3; TRBD1 aligns across 7 bases. Germline lookup yields CDR1 SGHRS and CDR2 YFSETQ. The CDR3 extends over 16 amino acids. The CDR3 DNA is TGCGCCAGCAGCTTGGAGAAGGGGGCTCGAGGAAGCACCATATATTTT. This sequence encodes CASSLEKGARGSTIYF.

This clonotype was observed a handful of times. The V gene is TRBV27, the J gene TRBJ1-5; D perhaps matches TRBD1 (6 bases). The germline gives CDR1 MNHEY, CDR2 SMNVEV (reference sequence). V was shortened by 6 bases and J by 3 bases, with 12 bases between the two germline ends. CDR3 length: 14 residues. This CDR3 is CASSRGTFNQPQHF. CDR3 DNA: TGTGCCAGCAGCCGTGGGACATTCAATCAGCCCCAGCATTTT.

This chain connects TRBV7-2 to TRBJ2-7; 11 bases match TRBD2. CDR3 length: 13 residues. The J segment lost 7 bases and the V segment lost 8 bases, leaving 7 bases of the junction unmatched. Germline V gene lookup returns CDR1 SGHTA and CDR2 FQGNSA. The CDR3 bases are TGTGCCAGCCTCACTAGCGGGGGCTTAGAGCAGTACTTC. Amino acid sequence: CASLTSGGLEQYF.

This chain uses TRBV24-1 with TRBJ2-1; 9 bases match TRBD2. Germline V gene data show CDR1 as KGHDR and CDR2 as SFDVKD. After removal of 3 bases from V and 3 bases from J, the junction contained 5 bases not matched to a gene. The CDR3 runs 16 residues. This CDR3 reads CATSDVVAGVYNEQFF. The CDR3 DNA reads TGTGCCACCAGTGATGTAGTAGCGGGAGTCTACAATGAGCAGTTCTTC.

The V and J genes are TRBV7-9 and TRBJ2-1; 9 positions agree with TRBD2. Germline V gene lookup returns CDR1 SEHNR and CDR2 FQNEAQ (reference sequence). V gave up 5 bases and J gave up 6 bases; unmatched junction bases: 11. The CDR3 consists of 16 residues. The CDR3 is CASSLPGGGEPNEQFF. DNA of the CDR3: TGTGCCAGCAGCCTGCCCGGCGGGGGGGAACCCAATGAGCAGTTCTTC.

The chain carries TRBV12-3 or TRBV12-4 and TRBJ2-5; a possible D gene is TRBD1 (6 bases). Deletions cut 2 bases from V and 9 bases from J, with 7 bases between. The length of the CDR3 is 11 residues. The CDR3 loop is CASSLKGAQYF. Written as DNA, the CDR3 is TGTGCCAGCAGTTTAAAGGGGGCCCAGTACTTC.

CDR3 nucleotides: TGCGCCAGCAGCCAAGAAGGGGGCAGGTTTAATGAAAAACTGTTTTTT. Protein sequence: CASSQEGGRFNEKLFF. This rearrangement joins TRBV4-1 to TRBJ1-4, with 7 bases that match TRBD1. The V and J ends lost 0 bases and 4 bases, in that order; junction bases with no gene match: 5. Per the germline V gene, CDR1 is MGHRA and CDR2 is YSYEKL. The CDR3 has 16 amino acids.

The sample holds a few counts of this clonotype. The chain employs TRBV20-1 and TRBJ2-2; 8 nucleotides line up with TRBD2. This CDR3 has 15 amino acids. CDR1 and CDR2 (germline): DFQATT, SNEGSKA (reference sequence). V was pared by 1 base and J by 4 bases, with 5 bases of the junction left unmatched. The CDR3 bases are TGCAGTGCTAGAGGACGGGGGGGAAGCACCGGGGAGCTGTTTTTT. This sequence encodes CSARGRGGSTGELFF.